This T cell receptor (beta chain) was observed in a study of siplizumab effects on memory and regulatory T cells. CDR1 and CDR2 from the germline V gene are MNHNS and SASEGT. The CDR3 has 15 residues. V dropped 1 base and J dropped 4; count of bases not matched to a gene: 2. Per sample, some 93,000 TCR templates were assayed. The assay was immunoSEQ multiplex PCR, and TCRdb's table has in-frame clones only and misses some. Among approximately 50,000 clones listed, over 90% were seen once. Concerning this clone itself: The antigen remains unidentified.

Study-wide results and limits: Under siplizumab, an average approximately 69% of mappable alloreactive CD4+ clones were Treg-derived, compared with over 25% in controls.

Sequences were obtained from CD8+ T cells sorted from blood. J is TRBJ1-2 and V is TRBV6-1, with TRBD1 matching over 11 bases. The clonotype was recovered from a human donor in good health. The CDR3 reads CASSEVGTGGYGYTF. In DNA, the CDR3 is TGTGCCAGCAGTGAAGTAGGGACAGGGGGCTATGGCTACACCTTC.